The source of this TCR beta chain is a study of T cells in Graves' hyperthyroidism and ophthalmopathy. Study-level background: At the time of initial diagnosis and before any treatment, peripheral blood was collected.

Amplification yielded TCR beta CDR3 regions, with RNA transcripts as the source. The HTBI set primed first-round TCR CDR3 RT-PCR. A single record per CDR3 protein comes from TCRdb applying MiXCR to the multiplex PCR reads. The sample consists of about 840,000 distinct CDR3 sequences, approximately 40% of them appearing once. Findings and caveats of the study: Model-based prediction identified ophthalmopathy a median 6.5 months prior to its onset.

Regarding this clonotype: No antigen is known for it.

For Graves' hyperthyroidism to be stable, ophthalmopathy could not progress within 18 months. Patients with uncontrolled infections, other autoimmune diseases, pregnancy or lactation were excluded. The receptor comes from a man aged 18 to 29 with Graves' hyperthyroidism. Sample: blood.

CDR3 sequence: CASSPSDGAPLHF. The DNA for the CDR3 is TGTGCCAGCTCACCATCGGACGGGGCACCCCTCCACTTT. The chain carries TRBV18 and TRBJ1-6, with D unclear. The CDR3 extends over 13 amino acids. Deletions cut 2 bases from V and 11 bases from J, with 10 bases between. The V gene's germline CDR1 is KGHSH and CDR2 LQKENI.